Below, 16 T cell receptor beta chains from the same sample are listed, as sequenced in a study of blood T cell repertoires in COVID-19. This table comes from immunoSEQ multiplex PCR, and its TCRdb copy is limited to in-frame clones, with some not included. This sample has 250,000 to 350,000 clones, with about 90% found just once. Sequenced sample: peripheral blood. Source of these receptors: a woman in her forties or fifties who had recovered from COVID-19.

The rearrangement links TRBV5-5 to TRBJ1-2; 9 bases match TRBD1. CDR3 size: 15 residues. Germline CDR1 and CDR2: SGHKS and YYEKEE (reference sequence). With 4 bases clipped from V and 4 bases from J, the junction kept 8 bases outside the gene matches. CDR3 residues: CASSAGTGWAYGYTF. DNA of the CDR3: TGTGCCAGCAGCGCCGGGACAGGGTGGGCCTATGGCTACACCTTC.

V gene TRBV5-1 combines with J gene TRBJ2-3; D is possibly TRBD1 (6 bases). Per the germline V gene, CDR1 is SGHRS and CDR2 is YFSETQ. The CDR3 runs to 15 residues. Trimming left V 7 bases short and J 0 bases short, with 15 bases between. The CDR3 sequence: CASHTTGTSTDTQYF. The CDR3, as DNA: TGCGCCAGCCACACGACAGGTACTAGCACAGATACGCAGTATTTT.

Here the CDR3 DNA reads TGTGCCACCAGTGATTACTACAGGGACAATGAGCAGTTCTTC. It is translated as CATSDYYRDNEQFF. This chain links TRBV24-1 with TRBJ2-1, with D perhaps TRBD1 (6 bases). V was clipped by 2 bases and J by 5 bases, with 9 bases between them. CDR1 is KGHDR, CDR2 SFDVKD, per germline. The CDR3 runs to 14 residues.

The V gene is TRBV7-2, the J gene TRBJ2-3, with D perhaps TRBD2 (5 bases). The V end was cut by 4 bases, the J end by 7 bases, with 6 bases between. The CDR3 has 11 residues. The germline V gene encodes CDR1 SGHTA and CDR2 FQGNSA. CDR3 in DNA: TGTGCCAGCAGCTACGGGAATACGCAGTATTTT. It encodes CASSYGNTQYF.

The chain is built from TRBV29-1 and TRBJ1-1; TRBD1 might be the D (5 bases). The germline V gene encodes CDR1 SQVTM and CDR2 ANQGSEA. Trimming left V 8 bases short and J 5 bases short, with 21 bases between. The CDR3 runs to 14 residues. The CDR3 DNA is TGCAGCCCATCGGGAGGACAAACTGGGACTGAAGCTTTCTTT. Translation: CSPSGGQTGTEAFF.

The sample holds a few counts of this clone. The rearrangement joins TRBV29-1 to TRBJ1-2, with 7 positions matching TRBD1. The CDR3 has 13 amino acids. The trim removed 8 bases at V and 2 bases at J, leaving 8 bases unmatched. Germline values: CDR1 SQVTM, CDR2 ANQGSEA. The CDR3 DNA follows: TGCAGCACGGTGGGGACAGTAAACTATGGCTACACCTTC. Encoded protein: CSTVGTVNYGYTF.

This rearrangement joins TRBV7-2 to TRBJ2-3; 11 bases align to TRBD2. The CDR3 has 15 residues. V gave up 7 bases and J gave up 5 bases; unmatched junction bases: 8. Germline V gene lookup returns CDR1 SGHTA and CDR2 FQGNSA. The CDR3 nucleotides are TGTGCCAGCACCTTTCGCCTAGCGGGAGGAGATACGCAGTATTTT. The encoded protein is CASTFRLAGGDTQYF.

The chain links TRBV6-5 to TRBJ1-1, with 7 nucleotides matching TRBD1. CDR1 is MNHEY, CDR2 SVGAGI, per germline. The J segment lost 6 bases and the V segment lost 7 bases, leaving 14 bases of the junction unmatched. The CDR3 is 15 residues long. This CDR3 reads CASIKRQGFIAEAFF. The CDR3 DNA reads as TGTGCCAGCATTAAGCGACAGGGTTTTATCGCTGAAGCTTTCTTT.

V is TRBV7-3 and J is TRBJ1-2; possibly TRBD1 for D (5 bases). Trimming removed 2 bases at V and 4 bases at J, with 8 bases between. The germline CDR1 and CDR2 sequences are SGHTA and FQGTGA. The CDR3 is made up of 13 amino acids. CDR3 bases: TGTGCCAGCAGCTTAGGACACACCTATGGCTACACCTTC. This encodes CASSLGHTYGYTF.

This chain links TRBV19 with TRBJ2-7; TRBD1 matches at 7 bases. The CDR3 extends over 13 amino acids. Germline values: CDR1 LNHDA, CDR2 SQIVND (reference sequence). The V segment lost 4 bases and the J segment 5 bases; nucleotides outside the gene matches: 5. CDR3 nucleotides: TGTGCCAGTAGTAATAACAGGGGCAACGAGCAGTACTTC. It yields the protein CASSNNRGNEQYF.

The CDR3 loop is CASSLGPTLSNTIYF. CDR3 coding DNA: TGTGCCAGCAGCTTAGGTCCCACCCTGAGTAACACCATATATTTT. The chain joins TRBV7-9 to TRBJ1-3; the D is unclear. V shed 1 base and J shed 7 bases, with 14 bases lying between them. CDR1 and CDR2 from the germline V gene are SEHNR and FQNEAQ (reference sequence). This CDR3 has 15 residues.

V gene TRBV19 combines with J gene TRBJ1-1; D might be TRBD1 (6 bases). Trimming shortened V by 7 bases and J by 3 bases, and 15 bases separated the two germline ends. Per germline, CDR1 LNHDA and CDR2 SQIVND (reference sequence). This CDR3 contains 14 residues. CDR3 amino acids: CASTNRVADTEAFF. The CDR3 DNA reads TGTGCCAGTACGAACAGGGTCGCGGACACTGAAGCTTTCTTT.

V is TRBV28 and J is TRBJ1-2, with D possibly TRBD1 on 6 matching bases. The CDR3 consists of 17 residues. The V end lost 1 base, the J end lost 5 bases, and 20 bases lay between the germline ends. CDR1 is MDHEN, CDR2 SYDVKM, per germline. The CDR3 is CASSLFPFLQGSYGYTF. The CDR3 DNA sequence: TGTGCCAGCAGTTTATTCCCCTTCTTACAGGGATCATATGGCTACACCTTC.

This chain uses TRBV11-3 with TRBJ2-3; possibly TRBD2 for D (5 bases). V dropped 5 bases and J dropped 2 bases, with 11 bases sitting between them. Germline V gene lookup returns CDR1 SGHNT and CDR2 YENEEA. The CDR3 is 14 residues long. This CDR3 reads CASSISGVTDTQYF. CDR3 in DNA: TGTGCCAGCAGCATCTCCGGGGTCACAGATACGCAGTATTTT.

This clone was seen at least ten times. The genes are TRBV5-6 and TRBJ2-5, with D tentatively TRBD2 (7 bases). CDR3 length: 18 amino acids. V was shortened by 3 bases and J by 1 base, with 22 bases between the two germline ends. CDR1 is SGHDT, CDR2 YYEEEE, per germline. The CDR3 region is CASSWTRGAAGLQETQYF. The CDR3 DNA is TGTGCCAGCAGCTGGACCCGGGGGGCCGCGGGACTCCAAGAGACCCAGTACTTC. The whole variable domain, remainder taken from reference TRBV5-6 and TRBJ2-5, is DAGVTQSPTHLIKTRGQQVTLRCSPKSGHDTVSWYQQALGQGPQFIFQYYEEEERQRGNFPDRFSGHQFPNYSSELNVNALLLGDSALYLCASSWTRGAAGLQETQYFGPGTRLLVL.

V gene TRBV5-4 combines with J gene TRBJ2-2; D unresolved. The CDR3 is 15 amino acids. V lost 8 bases and J 6 bases, leaving 20 bases between the germline ends. The germline V gene has CDR1 SGHNT and CDR2 YYREEE (reference sequence). For the CDR3, the DNA is TGTGCCAGTCATCCGGCTTTAGCAGTATCCGGGGAGCTGTTTTTT. Protein product: CASHPALAVSGELFF.